Following are 30 T cell receptor beta chains from one sample sequenced in a study of control samples from healthy donors and cancer patients. Clones were read by immunoSEQ multiplex PCR, and TCRdb kept only the in-frame ones, dropping some. The table lists tens of thousands of clones, 91% of them singletons, with around 14% in the top ten. Sequenced: blood. These receptors were obtained from a man aged 25 to 40 in good health.

The chain uses TRBV6-2 or TRBV6-3 and TRBJ2-1; no clear D gene. This CDR3 region has 16 residues. V was clipped by 6 bases and J by 9 bases, with 24 bases between them. CDR1 is MNHEY, CDR2 SVGEGT, per germline. The CDR3 reads CASSHVGLVDRSEQFF. CDR3 DNA sequence: TGTGCCAGCAGCCATGTCGGGCTAGTGGATCGGAGTGAGCAGTTCTTC.

The chain carries TRBV3-1 (or the pseudogene TRBV3-2) and TRBJ2-5; D call uncertain. Germline assignment: CDR1 LGHDT and CDR2 YNNKEL (reference sequence). This CDR3 has 17 residues. V lost 4 bases to trimming and J lost 5 bases, with 23 bases between them. As DNA, the CDR3 is TGTGCCAGCAGCCCCCGGACCCGCGGCCTGGGATCGGAGACCCAGTACTTC. This translates into CASSPRTRGLGSETQYF.

V gene TRBV29-1 combines with J gene TRBJ1-2; D might be TRBD1 (5 bases). CDR3 length: 10 amino acids. Trimming stripped 4 bases from V and 6 bases from J, with 6 bases between. CDR1 is SQVTM and CDR2 is ANQGSEA in the germline V gene. The CDR3 DNA follows: TGCAGCGTTGGGGACGATGGCTACACCTTC. This sequence encodes CSVGDDGYTF.

This rearrangement joins TRBV18 to TRBJ1-1; maybe TRBD1 (6 bases). Germline values: CDR1 KGHSH, CDR2 LQKENI. There are 15 residues in the CDR3. V was cut by 0 bases and J by 3 bases, with 11 bases left in between. The CDR3 DNA sequence: TGTGCCAGCTCACCACCGGGGGCGGGGGACACTGAAGCTTTCTTT. Residues: CASSPPGAGDTEAFF. The full variable domain, in which reference TRBV18 and TRBJ1-1 provide the parts outside the CDR3, is NAGVMQNPRHLVRRRGQEARLRCSPMKGHSHVYWYRQLPEEGLKFMVYLQKENIIDESGMPKERFSAEFPKEGPSILRIQQVVRGDSAAYFCASSPPGAGDTEAFFGQGTRLTVV.

This chain uses TRBV11-2 with TRBJ2-6; D remains unclear. The V gene lost 3 bases and the J gene lost 3 bases, with 6 bases spanning the gap. The CDR3 runs 14 residues. Germline assignment: CDR1 SGHAT and CDR2 FQNNGV. CDR3 sequence: CASSLSLGANVLTF. The CDR3 DNA sequence: TGTGCCAGCAGCTTGTCCCTTGGGGCCAACGTCCTGACTTTC.

The J gene is TRBJ2-1, the V gene TRBV19; no reliable D call. Germline-derived CDR1 and CDR2 are LNHDA and SQIVND (reference sequence). V was pared by 10 bases and J by 0 bases, with 13 bases between. The CDR3 spans 14 residues. The chain's CDR3 is CATQSRSSYNEQFF. The CDR3 DNA sequence: TGTGCCACTCAGTCTAGGAGCTCCTACAATGAGCAGTTCTTC.

The chain combines TRBV21-1 with TRBJ1-2; the table's D call, TRBD1, was not checked against the DNA. TRBV21-1 is a documented pseudogene. The CDR3 has 15 residues. DNA for the CDR3: TGTGCCAGGGGATCGACAGGGGGGGAAACCTATGGCTACACCTTC. It yields the protein CARGSTGGETYGYTF.

The gene calls are TRBV10-1 and TRBJ1-6; D gene uncertain. From germline, CDR1 is WNHNN and CDR2 SYGVQD (reference sequence). CDR3 length equals 13 residues. Trimming shortened V by 3 bases and J by 5 bases, and 5 bases separated the two germline ends. The DNA of the CDR3 is TGCGCCAGCAGTGACAGGAATAATTCACCCCTCCACTTT. Protein product: CASSDRNNSPLHF.

This chain uses TRBV6-5 with TRBJ2-4, with 9 positions matching TRBD1. In germline, CDR1 is MNHEY, CDR2 SVGAGI. The CDR3 totals 15 residues. The V and J ends lost 2 bases and 4 bases, in that order; junction bases with no gene match: 3. The CDR3 sequence: CASSYQGQGKNIQYF. CDR3 bases: TGTGCCAGCAGTTACCAAGGACAGGGGAAAAACATTCAGTACTTC.

The table lists this clone with a count of one. The gene calls are TRBV5-8 and TRBJ1-5; possible D gene TRBD1, 6 bases. The length of the CDR3 is 16 residues. Trimming removed 0 bases at V and 3 bases at J, with 13 bases between. CDR1 SGHTS and CDR2 YDEGEE come from the germline V gene. The CDR3: CASSLGNRVTNQPQHF. The CDR3 region has the DNA TGTGCCAGCAGCTTGGGAAACAGGGTTACCAATCAGCCCCAGCATTTT.

The chain employs TRBV4-1 and TRBJ2-7; D may be TRBD1 (6 bases). The CDR3 sequence is 13 residues long. Trimming shortened V by 1 base and J by 6 bases, and 10 bases separated the two germline ends. Per germline, CDR1 MGHRA and CDR2 YSYEKL. The CDR3: CASSQGTGSEQYF. The CDR3 nucleotides are TGCGCCAGCAGCCAAGGCACAGGGAGCGAGCAGTACTTC.

The chain is built from TRBV10-2 and TRBJ2-3, with D unclear. The CDR3 totals 14 residues. Germline assignment: CDR1 WSHSY and CDR2 SAAADI. V was cut by 0 bases and J by 3 bases, with 7 bases left in between. DNA for the CDR3: TGCGCCAGCAGTGAGTCAGGCAGGACAGATACGCAGTATTTT. It encodes CASSESGRTDTQYF.

The chain recombines TRBV5-1 with TRBJ1-2, with D maybe TRBD1 (6 bases). The CDR3 consists of 15 residues. Deletions cut 3 bases from V and 14 bases from J, with 26 bases between. Germline V CDR1 and CDR2: SGHRS, YFSETQ. The CDR3 sequence is CASSSEQGVRGKGTF. DNA of the CDR3: TGCGCCAGCAGCTCGGAACAGGGCGTTCGAGGAAAGGGGACCTTC.

V gene TRBV5-1 combines with J gene TRBJ2-5; possible D gene TRBD1, 5 bases. This CDR3 region has 14 residues. The V end was cut by 0 bases, the J end by 2 bases, with 8 bases between. Germline V gives CDR1 SGHRS, CDR2 YFSETQ. This CDR3 is CASSLGQTQETQYF. The CDR3 bases are TGCGCCAGCAGCTTGGGACAGACTCAAGAGACCCAGTACTTC.

This chain uses TRBV7-8 with TRBJ2-7, with 7 bases matching TRBD1. V gave up 1 base and J gave up 4 bases; unmatched junction bases: 7. The CDR3 totals 15 residues. In germline, CDR1 is SGHVS, CDR2 FQNEAQ. CDR3 coding DNA: TGTGCCAGCAGCTTAGAACCGACAGGGTCGTACGAGCAGTACTTC. Translated, it gives CASSLEPTGSYEQYF.

This clone was counted between two and nine times. J is TRBJ1-5 and V is TRBV18; D gene unclear. Trimming removed 2 bases from V and 0 bases from J, with 5 bases in between. This CDR3 has 14 residues. Germline V gene data show CDR1 as KGHSH and CDR2 as LQKENI. The CDR3 sequence is CASSPEVSNQPQHF. CDR3 sequence (DNA): TGTGCCAGCTCACCAGAAGTTAGCAATCAGCCCCAGCATTTT.

CDR3 in DNA: TGTGCCAGTAGTATAGATCGAACTAGCGGGGGGGCAATATACAATGAGCAGTTCTTC. Its protein is CASSIDRTSGGAIYNEQFF. The chain is built from TRBV19 and TRBJ2-1; TRBD2 aligns across 13 bases. The CDR3 sequence is 19 residues long. With V trimmed by 0 bases and J by 4 bases, 9 bases remained unmatched. The V gene's germline CDR1 is LNHDA and CDR2 SQIVND (reference sequence). Variable domain in full (rest from reference TRBV19 and TRBJ2-1): DGGITQSPKYLFRKEGQNVTLSCEQNLNHDAMYWYRQDPGQGLRLIYYSQIVNDFQKGDIAEGYSVSREKKESFPLTVTSAQKNPTAFYLCASSIDRTSGGAIYNEQFFGPGTRLTVL.

The V gene is TRBV2, the J gene TRBJ1-1; D unresolved. The germline V and J ends were trimmed by 3 bases and 5 bases, with 4 bases remaining between them. Germline CDR1 SNHLY, CDR2 FYNNEI. This CDR3 comprises 11 residues. The DNA for the CDR3 is TGTGCCAGCAGTGATAGGACTGAAGCTTTCTTT. It is translated as CASSDRTEAFF.

The CDR3 is CASSPTMSSTDTQYF. The CDR3 DNA is TGTGCCAGCTCACCAACAATGTCATCCACAGATACGCAGTATTTT. The chain combines TRBV18 with TRBJ2-3; no clear D. V was clipped by 2 bases and J by 2 bases, with 11 bases between them. CDR1 and CDR2 from the germline V gene are KGHSH and LQKENI. The CDR3 extends over 15 amino acids.

This clone was picked up one time. The chain is built from TRBV6-5 and TRBJ1-1, with TRBD1 matching 9 bases. Per the germline V gene, CDR1 is MNHEY and CDR2 is SVGAGI. CDR3 length: 14 amino acids. V gave up 4 bases and J gave up 4 bases; unmatched junction bases: 4. CDR3 DNA sequence: TGTGCCAGCAGTTTGGGACAGGGTGGCACTGAAGCTTTCTTT. This codes for CASSLGQGGTEAFF.

The chain has TRBV28 and TRBJ2-5; the match to TRBD1 covers 9 bases. The CDR3 runs to 15 residues. V lost 3 bases and J lost 5; bases outside the gene matches: 7. Germline CDR1 is MDHEN and CDR2 is SYDVKM. In DNA, the CDR3 is TGTGCCAGCAGTTTTCGCTACAGGGGGCGGGAGACCCAGTACTTC. Protein: CASSFRYRGRETQYF.

The rearrangement joins TRBV7-3 to TRBJ1-1, with D perhaps TRBD1 (5 bases). Germline loops: CDR1 SGHTA, CDR2 FQGTGA. CDR3 length: 13 amino acids. V lost 5 bases, J lost 1 base, and 8 bases lay in between. CDR3 nucleotide sequence: TGTGCCAGCAGCGGACAAAAGAACACTGAAGCTTTCTTT. Protein sequence: CASSGQKNTEAFF.

This sequence joins TRBV24-1 and TRBJ2-3, with 7 bases that match TRBD2. The CDR3 is 17 amino acids. V was pared by 5 bases and J by 1 base, with 11 bases of the junction left unmatched. CDR1 KGHDR and CDR2 SFDVKD come from the germline V gene. The CDR3 loop is CATSVLDTSDRTDTQYF. Here the CDR3 DNA reads TGTGCCACCAGTGTCCTTGATACTAGCGACCGCACAGATACGCAGTATTTT.

CDR3 nucleotide sequence: TGTGCCAGCAGATTGGAGAGAGGGGACAATGAGCAGTTCTTC. Amino acid sequence: CASRLERGDNEQFF. This chain uses TRBV27 with TRBJ2-1; D is tentatively TRBD1 or TRBD2 (5 bases each). CDR1 is MNHEY, CDR2 SMNVEV, per germline (reference sequence). V was trimmed by 6 bases and J by 5 bases, leaving 14 bases between them. This CDR3 is 14 amino acids long.

The chain is built from TRBV10-2 and TRBJ1-4; D unclear. The CDR3 contains 15 residues. Germline assignment: CDR1 WSHSY and CDR2 SAAADI. V lost 4 bases to trimming and J lost 2 bases, with 11 bases between them. The CDR3 DNA sequence: TGCGCCAGCAGTGTCCCCCCTGGGACTAATGAAAAACTGTTTTTT. Encoded protein: CASSVPPGTNEKLFF.

CDR3 nucleotides: TGTGCCAGCAGTTTGGGGCCAGGGGAAAAACTGTTTTTT. This sequence encodes CASSLGPGEKLFF. V and J are TRBV28 and TRBJ1-4, with a weak D call TRBD1 (5 bases). V shed 3 bases and J shed 8 bases, with 10 bases lying between them. The CDR3 sequence is 13 residues long. Per the germline V gene, CDR1 is MDHEN and CDR2 is SYDVKM. The entire variable domain, with the rest obtained from reference TRBV28 and TRBJ1-4, is as follows: DVKVTQSSRYLVKRTGEKVFLECVQDMDHENMFWYRQDPGLGLRLIYFSYDVKMKEKGDIPEGYSVSREKKERFSLILESASTNQTSMYLCASSLGPGEKLFFGSGTQLSVL.

The gene calls are TRBV7-9 and TRBJ1-4; D uncertain. CDR1 SEHNR and CDR2 FQNEAQ come from the germline V gene (reference sequence). This CDR3 is built from 17 residues. The V gene lost 3 bases and the J gene lost 0 bases, with 14 bases spanning the gap. The CDR3 loop reads CASSFTTDRSTNEKLFF. DNA of the CDR3: TGTGCCAGCAGCTTCACCACGGACCGCTCAACTAATGAAAAACTGTTTTTT.

This clone is a singleton in its sample. The J gene is TRBJ2-7, the V gene TRBV19; TRBD1 agrees at 8 bases. The CDR3 length is 15 residues. J was trimmed by 2 bases and V by 5 bases; bases with no gene match: 8. CDR1 is LNHDA and CDR2 is SQIVND in the germline V gene (reference sequence). DNA for the CDR3: TGTGCCAGTAGTCTCGGACAGGGATTGACCTACGAGCAGTACTTC. This encodes CASSLGQGLTYEQYF.

The chain has TRBV27 and TRBJ1-1, with D possibly being TRBD1 (6 bases). The V end lost 5 bases, the J end lost 2 bases, and 15 bases lay between the germline ends. Germline V lookup: CDR1 MNHEY, CDR2 SMNVEV (reference sequence). This CDR3 spans 15 amino acids. In nucleotides, the CDR3 is TGTGCCAGCAGTCTTTTTACAGGGCGCAACACTGAAGCTTTCTTT. Its translation: CASSLFTGRNTEAFF.

The chain links TRBV19 to TRBJ1-1; D might be TRBD1 (6 bases). Germline values: CDR1 LNHDA, CDR2 SQIVND (reference sequence). The CDR3 covers 17 residues. Deletions cut 7 bases from V and 1 base from J, with 22 bases between. CDR3 region: CASMGGAGLFGNTEAFF. CDR3 nucleotide sequence: TGTGCCAGTATGGGGGGGGCAGGTCTCTTCGGGAACACTGAAGCTTTCTTT.